This note documents a single T cell receptor (beta chain) sequence. No antigen is known for it. No per-base quality is available; no much larger clone lies one base away. As encoded in the germline V gene, CDR1 is SGHAT while CDR2 is FQNNGV. From cysteine to phenylalanine, the CDR3 is 17 amino acids long. Only CDR3 DNA is held: 51 bases, read in frame from base 1. At the junction V is shortened by 5 bases and J by 3 bases; bases outside the gene matches: 11. TCRbeta CDR3 regions were amplified from genomic DNA by means of the immunoSEQ Assay, a bias-controlled multiplex PCR. The source study handled its data this way. The number of nucleated cells in each sample was estimated by amplification of reference gene primers within the assay. To quantify the absolute abundance of each unique TCRbeta CDR3 rearrangement, sequence reads were collapsed and filtered. For each sample, productive Simpson clonality was calculated by taking the square root of Simpson's diversity index across productive rearrangements. What TCRdb holds here is the immuneACCESS table cut down to in-frame rearrangements. Part of the clones is not present; checked against another copy, under half of the missing clones reflect an unresolved V gene, and the others are unexplained. D and trimming were read from the DNA, whereas the V and J calls and clone size are those reported in that table. The sample table lists 150,000 to 200,000 clones, around 87% of them with a count of one. The ten largest make up 2.5% of the sample.

The collaborating institutions used their own protocols to collect whole blood in K2EDTA tubes. For TCRbeta analysis, collaborators shipped samples as frozen whole blood, isolated PBMCs, or DNA extracted from either of those sample types. The sample comes from a study of blood T cell repertoires in COVID-19 (dated by TCRdb to 2020 to 2021). Study-wide context: The collaborator samples originated in the United States, Italy and Spain and spanned the acute and convalescent phases of COVID-19. Deeply sampled blood TCRbeta repertoires from subjects exposed to, actively infected with, or recovered from COVID-19 were included in the dataset. The prospective study material was composed of cDNA or gDNA derived from T cells, B-cell-depleted T cells, or PBMCs. Where HLA class I and class II types were available, the types were taken from metadata supplied by the sample provider, not from assay-based typing. Sample metadata almost always included a de-identified subject ID, COVID-19 status, age in years and sex. The samples were drawn from the first 160 participants of the ongoing ImmuneRACE study and from 1,254 subjects provided by 6 global collaborators. The repertoires were made available in a free public database intended to serve as a resource for research on the immune response to SARS-CoV-2.

The paper as a whole reports these results and caveats: How much clinical and demographic metadata was included differed by source and by participant, and the metadata was provided uncurated.

The V and J genes are TRBV11-2 and TRBJ1-4; the junction holds 8 bases that match TRBD1. Sequenced input: peripheral blood. This receptor was identified in a man aged 35 to 55 with active or convalescent COVID-19. The nucleotide sequence reads TGTGCCAGCAGCCCTCTGGACAGGGTCGGAGCTAATGAAAAACTGTTTTTT. The encoded protein is CASSPLDRVGANEKLFF.